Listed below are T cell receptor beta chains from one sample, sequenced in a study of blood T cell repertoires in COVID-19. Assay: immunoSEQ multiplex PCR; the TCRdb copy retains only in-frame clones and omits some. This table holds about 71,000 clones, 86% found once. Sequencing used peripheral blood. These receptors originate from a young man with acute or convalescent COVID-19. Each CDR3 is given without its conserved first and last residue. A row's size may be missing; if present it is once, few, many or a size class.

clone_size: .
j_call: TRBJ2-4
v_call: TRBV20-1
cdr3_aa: SASRGNIQY

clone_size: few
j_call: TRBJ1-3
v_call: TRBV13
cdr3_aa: ASKLGGNTIY

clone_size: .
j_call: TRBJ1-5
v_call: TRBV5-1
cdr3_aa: ASSFKGNQPQH

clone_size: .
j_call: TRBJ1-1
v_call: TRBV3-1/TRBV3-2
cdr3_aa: ASSREGEAF

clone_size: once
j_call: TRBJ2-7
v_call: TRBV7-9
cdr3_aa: ASSLSRLAGVHYEQY

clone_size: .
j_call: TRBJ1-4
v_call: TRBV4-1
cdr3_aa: ASSQEANSATNEKLF

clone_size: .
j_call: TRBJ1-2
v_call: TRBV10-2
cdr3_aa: ASSVAAGGDSNYGYT

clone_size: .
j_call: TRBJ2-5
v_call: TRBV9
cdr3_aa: ASSATPGGETQY

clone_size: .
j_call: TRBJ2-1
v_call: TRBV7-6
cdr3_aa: ASSSGQTTYNEQF

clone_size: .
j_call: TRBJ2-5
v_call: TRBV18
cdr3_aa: ASSPLQGVETQY

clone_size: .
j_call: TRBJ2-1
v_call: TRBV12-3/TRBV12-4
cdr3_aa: ASSLSQVKQF

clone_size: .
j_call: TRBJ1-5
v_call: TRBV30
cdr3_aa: AWGTGAGGKPQH

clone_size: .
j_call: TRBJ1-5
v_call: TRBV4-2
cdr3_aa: ASSQDRGNQPQH

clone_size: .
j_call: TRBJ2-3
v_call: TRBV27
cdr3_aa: AISQGAGTDTQY

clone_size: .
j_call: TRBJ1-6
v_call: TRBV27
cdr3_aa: ASRPGQLNSPLH

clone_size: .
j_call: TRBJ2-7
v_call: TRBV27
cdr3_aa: ASRTGKGEQY

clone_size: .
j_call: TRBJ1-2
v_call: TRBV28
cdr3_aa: ASSLSGGYRGYT

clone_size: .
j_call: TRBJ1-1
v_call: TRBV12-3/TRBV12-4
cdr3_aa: ASSPMNTEAF

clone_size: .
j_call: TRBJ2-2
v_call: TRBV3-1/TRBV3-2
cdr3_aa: ASSLRGAANTGELF

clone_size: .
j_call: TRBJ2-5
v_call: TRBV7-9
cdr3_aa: AGSGSGGSGAAQY

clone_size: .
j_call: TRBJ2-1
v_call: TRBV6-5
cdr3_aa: ASSLTSGSMNEQF

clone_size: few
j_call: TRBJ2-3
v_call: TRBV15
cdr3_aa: ATSRDLRVWERDTQY

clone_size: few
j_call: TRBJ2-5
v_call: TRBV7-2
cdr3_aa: ASRRSVRETQY

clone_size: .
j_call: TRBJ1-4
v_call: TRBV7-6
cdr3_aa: ASSLHSRQEANEKLF

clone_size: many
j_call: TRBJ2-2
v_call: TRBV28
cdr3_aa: ASSFWDSGGGELF

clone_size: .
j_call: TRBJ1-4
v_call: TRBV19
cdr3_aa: ASSPSLVFNEKLF

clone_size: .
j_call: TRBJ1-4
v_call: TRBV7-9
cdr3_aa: ASSLLRDRGEKLF

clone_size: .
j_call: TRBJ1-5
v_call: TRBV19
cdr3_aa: ASSIGGVHNQPQH

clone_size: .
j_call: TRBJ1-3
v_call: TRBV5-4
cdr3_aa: ASSLTGGNTIY

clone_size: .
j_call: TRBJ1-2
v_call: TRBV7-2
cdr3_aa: ASSGAVNYGYT

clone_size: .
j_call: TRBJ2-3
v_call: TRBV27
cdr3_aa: ASSLLGWGEDREGTDTQY

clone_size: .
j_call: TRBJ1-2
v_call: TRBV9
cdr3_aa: ASSGAGQGRRGYT

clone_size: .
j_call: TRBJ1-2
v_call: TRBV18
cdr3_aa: ASSPQLAEADYGYT

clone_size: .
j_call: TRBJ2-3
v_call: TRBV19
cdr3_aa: ASTQTDTQY

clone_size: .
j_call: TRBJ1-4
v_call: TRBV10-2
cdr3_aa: ASSEFSSEKLF

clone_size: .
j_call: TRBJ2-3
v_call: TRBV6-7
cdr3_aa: ASSYSDSSRTDTQY

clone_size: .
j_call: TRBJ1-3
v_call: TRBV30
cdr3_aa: AWRPGQATGNTIY

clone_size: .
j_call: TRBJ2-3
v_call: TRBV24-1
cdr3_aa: ATSDLRSGGDTQY

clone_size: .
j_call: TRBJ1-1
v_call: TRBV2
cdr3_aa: ASSAQGWAEAF

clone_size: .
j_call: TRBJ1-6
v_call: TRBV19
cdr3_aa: ASPGQGGLVSTYNSPLH

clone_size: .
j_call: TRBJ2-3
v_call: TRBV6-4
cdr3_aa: ASSVSGPPDTQY

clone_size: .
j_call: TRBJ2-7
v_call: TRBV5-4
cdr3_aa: ASSSRDTISYEQY

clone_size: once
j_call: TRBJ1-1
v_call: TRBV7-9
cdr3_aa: ASSLAWGTPNTEAF

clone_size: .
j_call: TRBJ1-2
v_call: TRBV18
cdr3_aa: ASSPRQEGGYT

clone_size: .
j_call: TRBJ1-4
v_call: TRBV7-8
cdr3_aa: ASSLAPYVTNEKLF

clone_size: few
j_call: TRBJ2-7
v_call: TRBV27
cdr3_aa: ASRPFRTDDLGYEQY

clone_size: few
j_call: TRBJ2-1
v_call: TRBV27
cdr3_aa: ASSRLAGGAYNEQF

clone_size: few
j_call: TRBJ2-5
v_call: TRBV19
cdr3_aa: ASSVTGGVEETQY

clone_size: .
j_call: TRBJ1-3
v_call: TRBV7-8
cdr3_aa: ASSLASREPSGNTIY

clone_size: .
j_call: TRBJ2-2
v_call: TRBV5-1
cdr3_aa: ASSLDRVNTGELF

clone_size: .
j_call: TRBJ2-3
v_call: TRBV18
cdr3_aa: ASSPLRDTDTQY